These 16 T cell receptor beta chains were all obtained from the same sample, sequenced in a study of monozygotic twins with inflammatory bowel disease. TCRdb derives one entry per CDR3 protein from the 5' RACE reads, leaving out DNA. Seen in this sample are around 150,000 distinct CDR3 sequences; the ten most common clones hold roughly 2.3%. Sequencing input: blood. These receptors all come from a human donor with ulcerative colitis or Crohn's disease, or a healthy co-twin of an affected twin (not recorded which).

This sequence joins TRBV20-1 and TRBJ1-5. CDR1 is DFQATT and CDR2 is SNEGSKA in the germline V gene (reference sequence). This CDR3 comprises 11 residues. The CDR3 here is CSALRETAQHF.

V gene TRBV7-2 combines with J gene TRBJ2-1; as DNA is missing, the TRBD1 call by TCRdb cannot be tested. Germline CDR1 is SGHTA and CDR2 is FQGNSA. This CDR3 has 15 residues. CDR3 sequence reads: CASSLGYGTLWEQFF.

V and J are TRBV7-6 and TRBJ2-7; TCRdb's D call, TRBD2, is unchecked because there is no DNA. Germline lookup yields CDR1 SGHVS and CDR2 FNYEAQ. The CDR3 extends over 12 amino acids. The CDR3 loop reads CASSSGLVGQYF.

The chain links TRBV15 to TRBJ2-7. This CDR3 region has 13 residues. The V gene's germline CDR1 is LNHNV and CDR2 YYDKDF (reference sequence). CDR3 residues: CATSRELSYEQYF.

The rearrangement joins TRBV28 to TRBJ1-3; TCRdb designates TRBD1, a call that cannot be tested without DNA. The germline V gene has CDR1 MDHEN and CDR2 SYDVKM. The CDR3 length is 15 residues. CDR3 protein: CASSRRTGGGNTIYF.

The chain has TRBV20-1 and TRBJ2-5. Germline CDR1 is DFQATT and CDR2 is SNEGSKA (reference sequence). The CDR3 has 15 amino acids. The CDR3 here is CSAYRGYQDQETQYF.

V usage is TRBV5-1 and J usage is TRBJ2-5; TCRdb lists TRBD1, though no DNA is available to test this call. The germline V gene encodes CDR1 SGHRS and CDR2 YFSETQ. The CDR3 spans 16 residues. The CDR3 here is CASSLGTTVEGETQYF.

The V call is TRBV7-2, the J call TRBJ2-2; TCRdb's D call of TRBD1 is untestable without DNA. The CDR3 sequence is 16 residues long. CDR1 is SGHTA, CDR2 FQGNSA, per germline. CDR3 sequence reads: CASSLNGGQNTGDLFF. Full variable domain (rest looked up from reference TRBV7-2 and TRBJ2-2): GAGVSQSPSNKVTEKGKDVELRCDPISGHTALYWYRQSLGQGLEFLIYFQGNSAPDKSGLPSDRFSAERTGGSVSTLTIQRTQQEDSAVYLCASSLNGGQNTGDLFFGEGSRLTVL.

The rearrangement uses TRBV6-1 and TRBJ1-5; TCRdb names TRBD1, which stays unverified in the absence of DNA. Germline lookup yields CDR1 MNHNS and CDR2 SASEGT. This CDR3 region has 15 residues. CDR3: CASTQTGASNQPQHF.

The genes are TRBV18 and TRBJ2-1; TCRdb's assignment of TRBD1 cannot be checked, as there is no DNA. CDR3 length: 16 residues. In germline, CDR1 is KGHSH, CDR2 LQKENI. The CDR3 here is CASSPLRGAGPGEQFF.

The V gene is TRBV12-3 or TRBV12-4, the J gene TRBJ2-3; TCRdb picks TRBD1, but there is no DNA to check that call. This CDR3 is built from 16 residues. Here the CDR3 reads CASRVAGAGEAGTQYF.

The gene calls are TRBV6-6 and TRBJ2-7; TCRdb indicates TRBD2, and absent DNA this call remains unverified. CDR1 and CDR2 (germline): MNHNY, SVGAGI (reference sequence). This CDR3 has 14 residues. The CDR3 sequence is CASRRTNTAYEQYF.

This chain joins TRBV19 and TRBJ2-1. The CDR3 runs to 14 residues. From germline, CDR1 is LNHDA and CDR2 SQIVND (reference sequence). The CDR3 sequence: CASSAYFSRVEQFF.

The CDR3 sequence is CASTTGQAIYEQYF. The genes are TRBV3-1 and TRBJ2-7; absent DNA, TCRdb's TRBD1 call cannot be checked. The germline CDR1 and CDR2 sequences are LGHDT and YNNKEL (reference sequence). This CDR3 is 14 amino acids long.

The chain carries TRBV20-1 and TRBJ1-5. The CDR3 extends over 13 amino acids. Germline V gives CDR1 DFQATT, CDR2 SNEGSKA (reference sequence). CDR3 residues: CSARDVLGQPQHF.

The chain links TRBV18 to TRBJ2-5. CDR1 is KGHSH and CDR2 is LQKENI in the germline V gene. The CDR3 covers 13 residues. The CDR3 region is CASSPQHQETQYF.